This T cell receptor (beta chain) is drawn from a study of blood T cells in healthy people across ages. This clonotype showed up many times. A second PCR of 7 to 11 cycles used a sample-barcoded 5' primer and a J-beta primer mix. One entry per CDR3 protein results from TCRdb running MiXCR on the 5' RACE reads. The table lists some 1.5 million distinct CDR3 sequences, about 28% of them singletons, with about 8% in the top ten. The origin of this receptor is a woman aged 30 to 39 in good health. The sample comprised blood.

Here the CDR3 DNA reads TGCAGCGTTGGAGGTGGGAGCACAGATACGCAGTATTTT. This sequence encodes CSVGGGSTDTQYF. This chain links TRBV29-1 with TRBJ2-3; D call uncertain. The germline V gene has CDR1 SQVTM and CDR2 ANQGSEA. V was clipped by 4 bases and J by 0 bases, with 8 bases between them. CDR3 size: 13 residues.